This passage covers 4 T cell receptor beta chains from one sample sequenced in a study of cytomegalovirus exposure and HLA in healthy donors (dated by TCRdb to 2015 to 2018). Library generation was performed with the immunoSEQ multiplex PCR assay. For the multiplex PCR, a mixture combining 60 forward primers for TCR Vbeta segments and 13 reverse primers for TCR Jbeta segments was used. Sourced from immuneACCESS, this table was stored by TCRdb with only in-frame sequences that have V and J called. A share of the clones is absent; for the studies checked, an unresolved V gene accounts for under half, and the remainder has no known explanation. In this sample the table shows about 160,000 clones, around 80% of which occur a single time. Roughly 7% of the sample comes from the top ten. The sample taken for sequencing was PBMCs. These receptors originate from a woman aged 40-49 years in good health and CMV-seropositive.

V and J are TRBV5-1 and TRBJ2-3; a possible D gene is TRBD1 (5 bases). The germline gives CDR1 SGHRS, CDR2 YFSETQ. The CDR3 is 16 amino acids. With 0 bases removed from V and 3 bases from J, the gap between germline ends came to 14 bases. CDR3 nucleotides: TGCGCCAGCAGCTTGGTTGTGACAGTATATACAGATACGCAGTATTTT. It specifies CASSLVVTVYTDTQYF.

The chain uses TRBV7-8 and TRBJ2-7; D might be TRBD1 (5 bases). Germline V gene lookup returns CDR1 SGHVS and CDR2 FQNEAQ. V was cut by 5 bases and J by 2 bases, with 16 bases left in between. CDR3 length equals 15 residues. CDR3 sequence reads: CASSRTDRGTYEQYF. DNA for the CDR3: TGTGCCAGCAGCCGAACCGACAGAGGTACCTACGAGCAGTACTTC.

The chain combines TRBV10-3 with TRBJ2-3, with TRBD2 identical over 7 bases. Unmatched junction bases numbered 4, after V lost 3 bases and J lost 1 base. CDR3 size: 15 residues. From germline, CDR1 is ENHRY and CDR2 SYGVKD. The CDR3 DNA reads as TGTGCCATCAGTGAAAGCGGGGACCGCACAGATACGCAGTATTTT. Its protein product is CAISESGDRTDTQYF.

The chain employs TRBV6-1 and TRBJ2-2; no clear D gene. CDR1 and CDR2 (germline): MNHNS, SASEGT. The CDR3 totals 14 residues. The germline V and J ends were trimmed by 4 bases and 1 base, with 7 bases remaining between them. The chain's CDR3 is CASSAQLNTGELFF. CDR3 nucleotides: TGTGCCAGCAGTGCCCAATTGAACACCGGGGAGCTGTTTTTT.